One and the same sample provided the 26 T cell receptor beta chains below, sequenced in a study of T cell responses to AZD1222 COVID-19 vaccine. Method: immunoSEQ multiplex PCR; TCRdb's copy keeps in-frame clones and lacks some. This sample has 90,000 to 120,000 clones; around 94% occur once, and the top ten carry roughly 2%. The sample here was peripheral blood, taken on day 0 of AZD1222 vaccination. The source is an adult in good health.

V and J are TRBV30 and TRBJ2-3; the match to TRBD2 covers 8 bases. Germline values: CDR1 GTSNPN, CDR2 SVGIG (reference sequence). Trimming removed 0 bases from V and 0 bases from J; junction bases left unmatched: 2. The CDR3 has 15 residues. The CDR3 DNA reads as TGTGCCTGGAGTGTTGCTAGCGGGAGCACAGATACGCAGTATTTT. This translates into CAWSVASGSTDTQYF.

V is TRBV18 and J is TRBJ1-2; 10 nucleotides align to TRBD1. The CDR3 sequence is 15 residues long. Per the germline V gene, CDR1 is KGHSH and CDR2 is LQKENI. Losses at the gene ends were 3 bases for V and 3 bases for J; bases not matched to a gene: 4. The CDR3 protein is CASSPSGQGYYGYTF. In DNA, the CDR3 is TGTGCCAGCTCACCTTCGGGACAGGGGTACTATGGCTACACCTTC. The variable domain in full, completed from reference TRBV18 and TRBJ1-2, reads NAGVMQNPRHLVRRRGQEARLRCSPMKGHSHVYWYRQLPEEGLKFMVYLQKENIIDESGMPKERFSAEFPKEGPSILRIQQVVRGDSAAYFCASSPSGQGYYGYTFGSGTRLTVV.

The V gene is TRBV28, the J gene TRBJ1-1, with D perhaps TRBD1 (6 bases). Trimming cost V 7 bases and J 1 base, with 16 bases left between them. In germline, CDR1 is MDHEN, CDR2 SYDVKM. This CDR3 is built from 15 residues. CDR3 DNA: TGTGCCAGCAACCAGTTAAGGGGGAAGAACACTGAAGCTTTCTTT. It specifies CASNQLRGKNTEAFF.

The rearrangement links TRBV18 to TRBJ1-1; 7 bases line up with TRBD1. Per germline, CDR1 KGHSH and CDR2 LQKENI. J lost 0 bases, V lost 3 bases, and 7 bases had no gene match. The CDR3 is 16 amino acids. The CDR3: CASSPATGRMNTEAFF. CDR3 DNA sequence: TGTGCCAGCTCACCGGCGACAGGGAGAATGAACACTGAAGCTTTCTTT.

The gene calls are TRBV27 and TRBJ1-1; TRBD1 matches at 12 bases. In germline, CDR1 is MNHEY, CDR2 SMNVEV (reference sequence). This CDR3 region has 16 residues. V shed 7 bases, J shed 3 bases, and the junction held 9 bases outside the gene matches. The CDR3 here is CASTSGTGGSDTEAFF. For the CDR3, the DNA is TGTGCCAGCACCTCCGGGACAGGGGGCTCCGACACTGAAGCTTTCTTT.

The chain couples TRBV18 to TRBJ1-1, with unresolved D. The germline gives CDR1 KGHSH, CDR2 LQKENI. CDR3 length equals 15 residues. Trimming pared 2 bases from V and 0 bases from J, leaving 10 bases between. CDR3 amino acids: CASSPNSGMNTEAFF. The CDR3 DNA follows: TGTGCCAGCTCACCAAACAGTGGGATGAACACTGAAGCTTTCTTT.

As DNA, the CDR3 is TGCGCCAGCAGCAGAGGACCCCACGGGATCAATGAGCAGTTCTTC. It yields the protein CASSRGPHGINEQFF. The rearrangement links TRBV4-1 to TRBJ2-1, with D perhaps matching TRBD2 (5 bases). This CDR3 contains 15 residues. Germline lookup yields CDR1 MGHRA and CDR2 YSYEKL. Between the trimmed V and J ends, which lost 5 bases and 6 bases, there was a span of 17 bases.

This clone was recorded a few times. This sequence joins TRBV5-1 and TRBJ1-6; TRBD1 is a possible D gene (5 bases). Germline loops: CDR1 SGHRS, CDR2 YFSETQ. The CDR3 runs 16 residues. Trimming shortened V by 0 bases and J by 0 bases, and 7 bases separated the two germline ends. In nucleotides, the CDR3 is TGCGCCAGCAGCTTGGAGGGGAGCTCCTATAATTCACCCCTCCACTTT. This gives the protein CASSLEGSSYNSPLHF.

This clone occurred once. The gene calls are TRBV5-1 and TRBJ1-1; a weak D match, TRBD1 (6 bases). CDR1 and CDR2 (germline): SGHRS, YFSETQ. CDR3 length: 17 residues. V was pared by 0 bases and J by 8 bases, with 23 bases between. The CDR3 region has the DNA TGCGCCAGCAGCTTGGTGAGGGGAGGGACACAGGGTCGAGAAGCTTTCTTT. Amino acids: CASSLVRGGTQGREAFF.

V gene TRBV24-1 combines with J gene TRBJ1-5; D not resolved. This CDR3 has 13 amino acids. V lost 5 bases and J lost 0, with 4 bases in between. The germline V gene encodes CDR1 KGHDR and CDR2 SFDVKD. CDR3 region: CATSADSNQPQHF. DNA for the CDR3: TGTGCCACCAGTGCGGATAGCAATCAGCCCCAGCATTTT.

The chain employs TRBV21-1 and TRBJ2-1; the D call of TRBD1 is as the table states it, not checked on the DNA. TRBV21-1 is assigned pseudogene status. CDR3 size: 15 residues. Here the CDR3 DNA reads TGTGCTAGCAGGACCTGGGACAGGGGGGCATATGAGCAGTTCTTC. As protein: CASRTWDRGAYEQFF.

A note on this clone: Other DNA sequences in the sample encode the same CDR3. V usage is TRBV10-3 and J usage is TRBJ1-2, with a tentative D call TRBD1 (6 bases). Trimming pared 2 bases from V and 5 bases from J, leaving 9 bases between. Germline V gene sequence: CDR1 ENHRY, CDR2 SYGVKD. The CDR3 is 13 residues long. The CDR3 protein is CAISEGQGYGYTF. CDR3 in DNA: TGTGCCATCAGTGAGGGTCAGGGGTATGGCTACACCTTC.

The chain has TRBV6-6 and TRBJ1-1; 7 nucleotides line up with TRBD1. J lost 6 bases, V lost 7 bases, and 14 bases had no gene match. The CDR3 covers 15 residues. Germline assignment: CDR1 MNHNY and CDR2 SVGAGI (reference sequence). The CDR3 loop reads CASTPPTGRVAEAFF. The DNA for the CDR3 is TGTGCCAGCACCCCCCCGACAGGGAGGGTGGCTGAAGCTTTCTTT.

V is TRBV7-8 and J is TRBJ1-4; 9 bases map to TRBD1. Germline lookup yields CDR1 SGHVS and CDR2 FQNEAQ. V shed 8 bases and J 5 bases; nucleotides not matched to a gene: 9. This CDR3 is 15 amino acids long. The CDR3 DNA reads TGTGCCAGCTCCGTTCTGGGGACAGGGAATGAAAAACTGTTTTTT. Amino acid sequence: CASSVLGTGNEKLFF.

The gene calls are TRBV19 and TRBJ1-2; no firm D call. V lost 1 base and J 6 bases, leaving 6 bases between the germline ends. Looked up from germline, CDR1 is LNHDA and CDR2 is SQIVND (reference sequence). The length of the CDR3 is 12 residues. The chain's CDR3 is CASSIVEHGYTF. The DNA for the CDR3 is TGTGCCAGTAGTATAGTAGAACATGGCTACACCTTC.

V gene TRBV2 combines with J gene TRBJ1-4; D is undetermined. The CDR3 has 14 amino acids. Trimming shortened V by 1 base and J by 9 bases, and 12 bases separated the two germline ends. The germline V gene encodes CDR1 SNHLY and CDR2 FYNNEI. This CDR3 is CASSEEETMKKLFF. For the CDR3, the DNA is TGTGCCAGCAGTGAAGAGGAAACAATGAAAAAACTGTTTTTT.

The chain carries TRBV11-2 and TRBJ2-7, with D unclear. Looked up from germline, CDR1 is SGHAT and CDR2 is FQNNGV. Between the trimmed V and J ends, which lost 1 base and 3 bases, there was a span of 1 base. The CDR3 length is 11 residues. The CDR3 protein is CASSLVYEQYF. DNA of the CDR3: TGTGCCAGCAGCTTAGTCTACGAGCAGTACTTC.

The chain has TRBV5-1 and TRBJ2-7, with D tentatively TRBD1 or TRBD2 (5 bases each). The ends were cut back, 5 bases at V and 2 bases at J, with 20 bases in the middle. Germline CDR1 and CDR2: SGHRS and YFSETQ. The CDR3 is 16 amino acids. The CDR3, as DNA: TGCGCCAGCAGTTTTTCTGGGACGCCGACTACCTACGAGCAGTACTTC. Residues: CASSFSGTPTTYEQYF.

The rearrangement joins TRBV5-1 to TRBJ1-1; no reliable D call. CDR1 is SGHRS, CDR2 YFSETQ, per germline. The CDR3 is 13 residues long. The germline V and J ends were trimmed by 4 bases and 7 bases, with 14 bases remaining between them. CDR3 sequence (DNA): TGCGCCAGCAGCACTACGGCAGGACTTGAAGCTTTCTTT. Translated: CASSTTAGLEAFF.

This chain joins TRBV6-5 and TRBJ1-2; maybe TRBD1 (6 bases). V was clipped by 5 bases and J by 8 bases, with 18 bases between them. CDR1 and CDR2 from the germline V gene are MNHEY and SVGAGI. The CDR3 sequence is 14 residues long. Written as DNA, the CDR3 is TGTGCCAGCAGTCCTACAGGGACCTCGGGGGGCTACACCTTC. As protein: CASSPTGTSGGYTF.

The table lists this clone with a count of one. The CDR3 DNA sequence: TGTGCCAGCAGCCTCGGACAGGGAAAAAAGAACACTGAAGCTTTCTTT. Translation gives CASSLGQGKKNTEAFF. The chain is built from TRBV5-4 and TRBJ1-1; 8 bases match TRBD1. This CDR3 is 16 amino acids long. The germline gives CDR1 SGHNT, CDR2 YYREEE (reference sequence). J gave up 1 base and V 4 bases, and 9 bases lay outside the gene matches. Complete variable domain (other parts from reference TRBV5-4 and TRBJ1-1): ETGVTQSPTHLIKTRGQQVTLRCSSQSGHNTVSWYQQALGQGPQFIFQYYREEENGRGNFPPRFSGLQFPNYSSELNVNALELDDSALYLCASSLGQGKKNTEAFFGQGTRLTVV.

This clone was detected once. The chain links TRBV19 to TRBJ1-2; the D gene is possibly TRBD1 (6 bases). Germline CDR1 is LNHDA and CDR2 is SQIVND (reference sequence). Deletions cut 4 bases from V and 8 bases from J, with 20 bases between. CDR3 size: 15 residues. The CDR3 sequence is CASSNYRVSAEGYTF. The CDR3, as DNA: TGTGCCAGTAGTAATTACAGGGTATCGGCGGAAGGCTACACCTTC.

The rearrangement joins TRBV25-1 to TRBJ1-1; no clear D gene. CDR3 length: 14 residues. Germline CDR1 MGHDK, CDR2 SYGVNS. The V end lost 3 bases, the J end lost 1 base, and 9 bases lay between the germline ends. This CDR3 is CASSDRIRNTEAFF. The CDR3 DNA is TGTGCCAGCAGTGACCGGATACGGAACACTGAAGCTTTCTTT. Supplemented by reference TRBV25-1 and TRBJ1-1, the full variable domain reads EADIYQTPRYLVIGTGKKITLECSQTMGHDKMYWYQQDPGMELHLIHYSYGVNSTEKGDLSSESTVSRIRTEHFPLTLESARPSHTSQYLCASSDRIRNTEAFFGQGTRLTVV.

The V and J genes are TRBV7-9 and TRBJ1-1; D is unresolved. Germline assignment: CDR1 SEHNR and CDR2 FQNEAQ (reference sequence). The V end was cut by 5 bases, the J end by 3 bases, with 10 bases between. The CDR3 contains 13 residues. For the CDR3, the DNA is TGTGCCAGCAGCCAAGACATAGACACTGAAGCTTTCTTT. As protein: CASSQDIDTEAFF.

The chain joins TRBV3-1 (or the pseudogene TRBV3-2) to TRBJ2-6; no firm D call. V was clipped by 3 bases and J by 2 bases, with 5 bases between them. The CDR3 has 14 amino acids. Per germline, CDR1 LGHDT and CDR2 YNNKEL (reference sequence). The CDR3 coding sequence is TGTGCCAGCAGCCAGGTAGCTGGGGCCAACGTCCTGACTTTC. Protein: CASSQVAGANVLTF.

V gene TRBV7-2 combines with J gene TRBJ1-6; D is unclear. This CDR3 has 15 residues. Per the germline V gene, CDR1 is SGHTA and CDR2 is FQGNSA. V shed 5 bases and J shed 7 bases, with 15 bases lying between them. The CDR3 region is CASSLSVGSNSPLHF. For the CDR3, the DNA is TGTGCCAGCAGCCTAAGCGTCGGGTCGAATTCACCCCTCCACTTT.